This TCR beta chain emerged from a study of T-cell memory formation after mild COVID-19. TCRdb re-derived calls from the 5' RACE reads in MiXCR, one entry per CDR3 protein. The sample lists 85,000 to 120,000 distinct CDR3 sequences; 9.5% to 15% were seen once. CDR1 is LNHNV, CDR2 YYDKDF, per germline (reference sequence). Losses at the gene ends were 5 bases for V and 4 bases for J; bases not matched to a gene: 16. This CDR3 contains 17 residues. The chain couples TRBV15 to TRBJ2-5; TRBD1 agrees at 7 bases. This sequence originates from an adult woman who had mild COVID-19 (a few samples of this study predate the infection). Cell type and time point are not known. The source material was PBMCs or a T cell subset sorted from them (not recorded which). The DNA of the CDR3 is TGTGCCACCAGCGCACCCTCGACAGGGCGGCCGGGAGAGACCCAGTACTTC. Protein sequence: CATSAPSTGRPGETQYF. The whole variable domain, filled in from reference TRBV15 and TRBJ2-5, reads DAMVIQNPRYQVTQFGKPVTLSCSQTLNHNVMYWYQQKSSQAPKLLFHYYDKDFNNEADTPDNFQSRRPNTSFCFLDIRSPGLGDTAMYLCATSAPSTGRPGETQYFGPGTRLLVL.